One and the same sample provided the 5 T cell receptor beta chains below, sequenced in a study of CD8+ T cells in alopecia areata (dated by TCRdb to the late 2010s). Library preparation employed the immunoSEQ multiplex PCR assay. RNA was extracted from all samples and reverse transcribed into cDNA as template for TCR sequencing. TCRdb took over this immuneACCESS table, retaining in-frame rearrangements with V and J assigned. Such tables are incomplete; in checked studies, under half of the missing clones stem from an unresolved V gene, and the remainder is unexplained. With some 120,000 clones recorded, this sample contains no clone counted only once. 15% to 20% of the sample rests with the top ten. Sequenced: lesional skin. Receptors originate from a C3H/HeJ mouse with alopecia areata. The MHC haplotype that this mouse strain carries is H2-k.

Points on this clone: The listed genes are named as in mouse. The sequence runs out 4 residues before the end of the CDR3; the remainder is reconstructed from the germline J gene. The chain joins TRBV13-3 to TRBJ2-5, with D perhaps TRBD1 (6 bases). The germline gives CDR1 NNHDY, CDR2 SYVADS. V was trimmed by 4 bases and J by 2 bases, leaving 14 bases between them. The CDR3 sequence is 15 residues long. The sequenced CDR3 bases are TGTGCCAGCAGTCCTTCCCGGGACACCCAAGAC. Its protein is CASSPSRDTQD. The entire CDR3 protein is CASSPSRDTQDTQYF.

This clone was detected a few times. Gene names and germline refer to mouse. The CDR3 DNA, read in part, is TGTGCCAGCAGAGGGACAAGGGGTGCT. Its translation is CASRGTRGA. The CDR3 reads in full as CASRGTRGAEQFF. The chain couples TRBV13-3 to TRBJ2-1; D may be TRBD1 (6 bases). The read terminates 4 residues before the CDR3 end, so the remaining end is supplied by the germline J gene. Trimming left V 5 bases short and J 6 bases short, with 12 bases between. The CDR3 spans 13 residues. Germline lookup yields CDR1 NNHDY and CDR2 SYVADS.

This clone was counted a few times. The listed TCRdb protein conflicts with the DNA translation at residue 12, and the protein shown is translated directly from the DNA. The germline and genes are mouse ones. From the germline J gene comes the end of the CDR3, since the read stops 3 residues before it. The chain uses TRBV13-3 and TRBJ1-6; perhaps TRBD1 as D (6 bases). TRBJ1-6 has ORF status, its function being uncertain. The CDR3 has 15 amino acids. Trimming cost V 3 bases and J 3 bases, with 10 bases left between them. Per the germline V gene, CDR1 is NNHDY and CDR2 is SYVADS. The CDR3 region is CASSGDTLYNSPLYF. The DNA read from the CDR3 is TGTGCCAGCAGTGGGGACACCCTCTATAATTCGCCC.

This clone was seen at least ten times. Gene names and germline refer to mouse. Coverage ceases 4 residues before the CDR3 finishes, and the germline J gene fills in the end. The gene calls are TRBV13-3 and TRBJ2-3; D remains unclear. CDR1 and CDR2 (germline): NNHDY, SYVADS. Deletions cut 4 bases from V and 0 bases from J, with 9 bases between. The CDR3 runs to 14 residues. The CDR3 sequence is CASSSQTSAETLYF. CDR3 bases read: TGTGCCAGCAGTTCGCAAACTAGTGCAGAA.

Only a few counts were recorded for this clone. At residue 15, the TCRdb protein and translated DNA are inconsistent; the protein given comes from the DNA. Gene names refer to mouse genes. The DNA ends 3 residues before the CDR3 does, and the rest of the CDR3 is filled in from the germline J gene. The J gene is TRBJ1-3, the V gene TRBV1; D may be TRBD1 (6 bases). The CDR3 length is 18 residues. CDR1 is NSQYPW, CDR2 LRSPGD, per germline (reference sequence). Between the trimmed V and J ends, which lost 0 bases and 0 bases, there was a span of 15 bases. The CDR3 here is CTCSADLWDNFSGNTLYF. CDR3 bases read: TGCACCTGCAGTGCAGATCTGTGGGACAATTTTTCTGGAAATACG.